The 22 T cell receptor beta chains in this list originate from one sample, sequenced in a study of tumor T cells in aggressive B-cell lymphoma. The data were produced by immunoSEQ multiplex PCR, yet TCRdb's version contains in-frame clones alone and is incomplete. This sample has about 9,000 clones, with around 83% found just once. Specimen: tumor tissue. These receptors originate from an adult with diffuse large B cell lymphoma.

The V call is TRBV7-9, the J call TRBJ2-3; TRBD2 is a possible D gene (5 bases). The germline V gene has CDR1 SEHNR and CDR2 FQNEAQ (reference sequence). The CDR3 is made up of 16 amino acids. V was pared by 0 bases and J by 4 bases, with 14 bases between. CDR3 region: CASSLADYPTADTQYF. The CDR3, as DNA: TGTGCCAGCAGCTTAGCCGACTATCCGACGGCAGATACGCAGTATTTT. The full variable domain, completed using reference TRBV7-9 and TRBJ2-3, is DTGVSQNPRHKITKRGQNVTFRCDPISEHNRLYWYRQTLGQGPEFLTYFQNEAQLEKSRLLSDRFSAERPKGSFSTLEIQRTEQGDSAMYLCASSLADYPTADTQYFGPGTRLTVL.

The rearrangement uses TRBV27 and TRBJ2-4; possible D gene TRBD1, 6 bases. Trimming took 5 bases from V and 0 from J, leaving 14 bases between them. CDR3 length: 16 amino acids. Germline CDR1 is MNHEY and CDR2 is SMNVEV (reference sequence). The CDR3 coding sequence is TGTGCCAGCAGTCACCAGGGGCCTCTAGCCAAAAACATTCAGTACTTC. This translates into CASSHQGPLAKNIQYF.

This chain connects TRBV7-2 to TRBJ2-7, with TRBD1 matching 9 bases. CDR1 is SGHTA and CDR2 is FQGNSA in the germline V gene. CDR3 length: 15 amino acids. V gave up 5 bases and J gave up 3 bases; unmatched junction bases: 8. CDR3 nucleotide sequence: TGTGCCAGCAGCAGACTGGGACAGGGTAACTACGAGCAGTACTTC. Amino acid sequence: CASSRLGQGNYEQYF.

The chain couples TRBV5-1 to TRBJ1-2, with TRBD1 matching over 8 bases. The V gene end was trimmed by 0 bases and the J gene end by 8 bases; junction bases not matched to a gene: 6. This CDR3 spans 14 amino acids. Germline CDR1 SGHRS, CDR2 YFSETQ. The CDR3 bases are TGCGCCAGCAGCTTGGGCAGGGGGCTCCCCGGCTACACCTTC. Translation: CASSLGRGLPGYTF.

The DNA of the CDR3 is TGTGCCAGCAGCCCCGGGGGGGTCCAAGAGACCCAGTACTTC. This sequence encodes CASSPGGVQETQYF. The chain is built from TRBV4-2 and TRBJ2-5; TRBD2 agrees at 8 bases. Per germline, CDR1 LGHNA and CDR2 YNFKEQ. This CDR3 spans 14 amino acids. Unmatched junction bases numbered 2, after V lost 4 bases and J lost 1 base.

A single count supports this clone. The chain uses TRBV6-1 and TRBJ1-3; unclear D gene. V gave up 2 bases and J gave up 4 bases, with 12 bases separating them. In germline, CDR1 is MNHNS, CDR2 SASEGT. The CDR3 spans 15 residues. In DNA, the CDR3 is TGTGCCAGCAGTGAACCGGGGAACGAGGGAAACACCATATATTTT. Translating gives CASSEPGNEGNTIYF.

This chain connects TRBV5-1 to TRBJ1-2, with 7 bases matching TRBD1. The CDR3 covers 15 residues. V lost 3 bases, J lost 8 bases, and 13 bases stayed unmatched. Looked up from germline, CDR1 is SGHRS and CDR2 is YFSETQ. The CDR3 DNA sequence: TGCGCCAGCAGCTCGTCACAAGGGGGCATGGCGGGCTACACCTTC. Its protein product is CASSSSQGGMAGYTF.

The V gene is TRBV6-5, the J gene TRBJ1-6; the match to TRBD1 covers 9 bases. Germline-derived CDR1 and CDR2 are MNHEY and SVGAGI. The V segment lost 2 bases and the J segment 9 bases; nucleotides outside the gene matches: 2. CDR3 length: 14 residues. CDR3 loop: CASSYDRGSSPLHF. For the CDR3, the DNA is TGTGCCAGCAGTTACGACAGGGGGAGTTCACCCCTCCACTTT.

The gene calls are TRBV5-1 and TRBJ1-1; 8 nucleotides align to TRBD1. CDR3 length: 14 amino acids. V was clipped by 4 bases and J by 6 bases; unmatched bases: 8. Germline loops: CDR1 SGHRS, CDR2 YFSETQ. In DNA form, the CDR3 reads TGCGCCAGCAGCAAGGGACAGGAAGGTGCTGAAGCTTTCTTT. As protein: CASSKGQEGAEAFF.

The chain is built from TRBV4-3 and TRBJ1-3; 7 bases line up with TRBD1. The junction had 6 bases not matched to a gene; V was cut back by 3 bases and J by 1 base. The CDR3 runs to 16 residues. Per germline, CDR1 LGHNA and CDR2 YSLEER. The CDR3 here is CASSQEQGWSGNTIYF. CDR3 sequence (DNA): TGCGCCAGCAGCCAGGAACAGGGGTGGTCTGGAAACACCATATATTTT.

The V call is TRBV6-5, the J call TRBJ2-1; TRBD2 matches at 12 bases. The CDR3 length is 16 residues. V shed 4 bases and J 3 bases; nucleotides not matched to a gene: 4. Germline CDR1 MNHEY, CDR2 SVGAGI. CDR3: CASSSTGLAGYNEQFF. As DNA, the CDR3 is TGTGCCAGCAGTTCCACGGGACTAGCGGGCTACAATGAGCAGTTCTTC.

V and J are TRBV28 and TRBJ2-3, with a weak D call TRBD2 (6 bases). With 5 bases removed from V and 10 bases from J, the gap between germline ends came to 10 bases. CDR1 MDHEN and CDR2 SYDVKM come from the germline V gene. The CDR3 has 11 residues. The CDR3 reads CASSREWSQYF. The CDR3 nucleotides are TGTGCCAGCAGTCGGGAGTGGTCGCAGTATTTT.

V usage is TRBV6-4 and J usage is TRBJ1-2; D remains ambiguous. The CDR3 is 14 amino acids. The germline CDR1 and CDR2 sequences are MRHNA and SNTAGT. V lost 0 bases and J 5 bases, leaving 10 bases between the germline ends. CDR3 sequence reads: CASSDSPGDYGYTF. The CDR3 coding sequence is TGTGCCAGCAGTGACTCTCCCGGGGATTATGGCTACACCTTC.

The V gene is TRBV5-4, the J gene TRBJ2-1, with TRBD2 matching 11 bases. The V segment lost 4 bases and the J segment 0 bases; nucleotides outside the gene matches: 6. In germline, CDR1 is SGHNT, CDR2 YYREEE (reference sequence). The CDR3 runs to 17 residues. The DNA of the CDR3 is TGTGCCAGCAGCCAGGGACTAGCGGCGAACTCCTACAATGAGCAGTTCTTC. This encodes CASSQGLAANSYNEQFF.

This chain uses TRBV5-4 with TRBJ1-3; 7 positions match TRBD1. Germline V gene data show CDR1 as SGHNT and CDR2 as YYREEE (reference sequence). J gave up 4 bases and V 0 bases, and 4 bases lay outside the gene matches. The CDR3 spans 15 residues. As DNA, the CDR3 is TGTGCCAGCAGCTTGGACAGGGGTGCAGGAAACACCATATATTTT. This codes for CASSLDRGAGNTIYF.

This chain joins TRBV9 and TRBJ2-7; D might be TRBD2 (5 bases). V was cut by 4 bases and J by 3 bases, with 11 bases left in between. The CDR3 has 13 residues. From germline, CDR1 is SGDLS and CDR2 YYNGEE. CDR3 coding DNA: TGTGCCAGCAGCCTCTTGCGGGTCTACGAGCAGTACTTC. As protein: CASSLLRVYEQYF.

This sequence joins TRBV19 and TRBJ1-1; D is uncertain. This CDR3 has 13 amino acids. Trimming pared 3 bases from V and 8 bases from J, leaving 13 bases between. CDR1 is LNHDA, CDR2 SQIVND, per germline (reference sequence). The CDR3 is CASSMGSGLEAFF. CDR3 bases: TGTGCCAGTAGTATGGGGTCCGGACTCGAAGCTTTCTTT.

This clone appeared a single time. The CDR3 here is CASSSTLRGEKLFF. The CDR3 DNA follows: TGTGCCAGCAGTTCCACGCTTAGGGGTGAAAAACTGTTTTTT. The V gene is TRBV27, the J gene TRBJ1-4; D perhaps matches TRBD1 (5 bases). Germline assignment: CDR1 MNHEY and CDR2 SMNVEV (reference sequence). Trimming removed 4 bases from V and 7 bases from J, with 13 bases in between. The CDR3 sequence is 14 residues long.

The rearrangement joins TRBV9 to TRBJ2-7, with a tentative D call TRBD1 (6 bases). The CDR3 is 14 residues long. CDR1 and CDR2 from the germline V gene are SGDLS and YYNGEE. V was trimmed by 1 base and J by 5 bases, leaving 13 bases between them. CDR3 nucleotide sequence: TGTGCCAGCAGCGTATTAGACAGGACCGACGAGCAGTACTTC. Protein product: CASSVLDRTDEQYF.

The chain has TRBV5-1 and TRBJ2-2, with a tentative D call TRBD1 (5 bases). The CDR3 contains 14 residues. Germline assignment: CDR1 SGHRS and CDR2 YFSETQ. V gave up 1 base and J gave up 4 bases, with 8 bases separating them. The CDR3 coding sequence is TGCGCCAGCAGCTTGACAGGTCTCACCGGGGAGCTGTTTTTT. Encoded protein: CASSLTGLTGELFF.

CDR3 nucleotides: TGTGCCAGCAGTAACAGGGATGAAGCTTTCTTT. Its protein is CASSNRDEAFF. The V gene is TRBV2, the J gene TRBJ1-1, with a tentative D call TRBD1 (6 bases). The V gene lost 5 bases and the J gene lost 7 bases, with 8 bases spanning the gap. The CDR3 covers 11 residues. Per germline, CDR1 SNHLY and CDR2 FYNNEI.

V is TRBV30 and J is TRBJ2-2; 8 bases are a match to TRBD2. The CDR3 totals 14 residues. V lost 2 bases and J lost 7; bases outside the gene matches: 6. Germline values: CDR1 GTSNPN, CDR2 SVGIG (reference sequence). The CDR3, as DNA: TGTGCCTGGAGTCGGGGGGGCCGAGGCGGGGAGCTGTTTTTT. It yields the protein CAWSRGGRGGELFF.